The 5 T cell receptor beta chains below all came from one sample that was sequenced in a study of blood T cell repertoires in COVID-19. Repertoires were generated with immunoSEQ multiplex PCR, while TCRdb's copy carries only in-frame clones and drops some. This table has 180,000 or so clones, roughly nine tenths appearing once. Sequenced material: PBMCs or T cells enriched from blood (not recorded which). The receptors come from a human donor with acute COVID-19. The donor label of this sample is uncertain.

The rearrangement joins TRBV4-2 to TRBJ1-2; D remains unclear. Germline loops: CDR1 LGHNA, CDR2 YNFKEQ. Trimming took 0 bases from V and 2 from J, leaving 10 bases between them. This CDR3 comprises 15 residues. CDR3 coding DNA: TGTGCCAGCAGCCAAGATATTGAACGGAACTATGGCTACACCTTC. As protein: CASSQDIERNYGYTF.

This chain uses TRBV2 with TRBJ2-7; tentatively, D is TRBD2 (5 bases). Germline CDR1 reads SNHLY; CDR2 reads FYNNEI. The CDR3 has 15 amino acids. Trimming removed 1 base from V and 3 bases from J, with 13 bases in between. Written as DNA, the CDR3 is TGTGCCAGCAGTGAAGGTTTGAGGGTGAACTACGAGCAGTACTTC. This translates into CASSEGLRVNYEQYF.

The chain combines TRBV19 with TRBJ2-1; the D is unclear. This CDR3 has 16 residues. Trimming removed 4 bases at V and 0 bases at J, with 13 bases between. CDR1 is LNHDA, CDR2 SQIVND, per germline (reference sequence). The CDR3 nucleotides read TGTGCCAGTAGTAGGCTTCTTACCAGCTCCTACAATGAGCAGTTCTTC. Its translation: CASSRLLTSSYNEQFF.

The chain has TRBV5-1 and TRBJ1-2; 8 positions agree with TRBD1. The CDR3 sequence is 14 residues long. Germline-derived CDR1 and CDR2 are SGHRS and YFSETQ. The ends lost 4 bases at V and 8 bases at J; junction bases unmatched: 10. CDR3 region: CASSPGTGPEGYTF. CDR3 in DNA: TGCGCCAGCAGCCCCGGGACAGGCCCAGAAGGCTACACCTTC. Supplemented by reference TRBV5-1 and TRBJ1-2, the full variable domain reads KAGVTQTPRYLIKTRGQQVTLSCSPISGHRSVSWYQQTPGQGLQFLFEYFSETQRNKGNFPGRFSGRQFSNSRSEMNVSTLELGDSALYLCASSPGTGPEGYTFGSGTRLTVV.

The gene calls are TRBV5-1 and TRBJ2-1; 8 bases line up with TRBD1. Per the germline V gene, CDR1 is SGHRS and CDR2 is YFSETQ. CDR3 length equals 17 residues. V lost 6 bases, J lost 5 bases, and 16 bases stayed unmatched. CDR3 nucleotide sequence: TGCGCCAGCACCTCCGGACAGGGTTGGGTCCAAAACAATGAGCAGTTCTTC. Translated: CASTSGQGWVQNNEQFF.